Here is one T cell receptor beta chain with its context. Its antigen is undetermined. Amplification used 60 Vbeta primers and 13 Jbeta primers. The repertoire was sequenced with immunoSEQ multiplex PCR; TCRdb's copy has only in-frame clones and lacks some. The table includes tens of thousands of clones, more than 55% detected once. This entry is derived from a study of cytomegalovirus exposure and HLA in healthy donors. Whereas donors were nominally healthy upon sampling, unrecorded immune exposures were probable. Broader study findings: Analyzed later, association rates of TCRs varied across HLA loci, with DRB1 most and HLA-C fewest. Likely technical artifact: a cluster of highly shared sequence variants. In terms of immune exposure information, only CMV serostatus was available.

This clonotype originated in a male donor in good health and CMV-seropositive. Specimen: PBMCs.

The CDR3 region has the DNA TGTGCCAGCAGTGTGAGAGGATTGAACACTGAAGCTTTCTTT. Translation gives CASSVRGLNTEAFF. V is TRBV6-1 and J is TRBJ1-1, with D unclear. Germline V gene sequence: CDR1 MNHNS, CDR2 SASEGT. The V and J ends lost 4 bases and 0 bases respectively, with 9 bases between them. The CDR3 totals 14 residues.